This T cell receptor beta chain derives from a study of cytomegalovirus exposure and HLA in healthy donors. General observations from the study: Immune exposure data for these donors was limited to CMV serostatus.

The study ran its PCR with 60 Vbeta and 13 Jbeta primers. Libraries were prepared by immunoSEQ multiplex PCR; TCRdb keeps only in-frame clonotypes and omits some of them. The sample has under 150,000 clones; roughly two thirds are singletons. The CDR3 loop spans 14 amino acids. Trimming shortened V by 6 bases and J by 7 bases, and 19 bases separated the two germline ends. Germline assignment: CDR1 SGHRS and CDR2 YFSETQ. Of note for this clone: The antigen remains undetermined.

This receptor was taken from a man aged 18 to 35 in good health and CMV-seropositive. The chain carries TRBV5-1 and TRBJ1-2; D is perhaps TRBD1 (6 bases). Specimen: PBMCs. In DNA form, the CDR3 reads TGCGCCAGCAAACAAGACCGGGGGGCCAGTGGCTACACCTTC. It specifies CASKQDRGASGYTF.